This T cell receptor (beta chain) was sequenced in a study of beta chain features in type 1 diabetes. Study-level information: No patient-donor differences in age, gender, total cells or subset yield. Notes on the study in general: The study found moderately but significantly shorter TCRB CDR3s in all four CD4+ subsets of Type 1 diabetes patients.

The CDR3 covers 15 residues. Germline V lookup: CDR1 ENHRY, CDR2 SYGVKD. The V gene end was trimmed by 0 bases and the J gene end by 5 bases; junction bases not matched to a gene: 4. A word on this clone: Its antigen is unknown.

What was sequenced were expressed TCRB transcripts, since all of the isolated RNA had been reverse transcribed. The data were produced by immunoSEQ multiplex PCR, yet TCRdb's version contains in-frame clones alone and is incomplete. The table shows 300,000 to 400,000 clones, with over 8.5% occurring only once. Sequencing input: central memory CD4+ T cells from blood. V gene TRBV10-3 combines with J gene TRBJ2-7; 10 positions match TRBD1. The sequence came from a man younger than 45 with type 1 diabetes. CDR3: CAISESGQGEDEQYF. As DNA, the CDR3 is TGTGCCATCAGTGAGTCCGGACAGGGGGAGGACGAGCAGTACTTC.